This is a list of T cell receptor beta chains from one sample in a study of blood T cells in healthy people across ages. TCRdb fed the 5' RACE reads into MiXCR, producing one record per CDR3 protein. The sample carries some 1.5 million distinct CDR3 sequences, approximately 30% recorded once. The sequencing input was blood. These receptors originate from a woman aged 25 to 45 in good health. CDR3s include the opening cysteine and the closing phenylalanine or tryptophan. The order of the fields is V gene, D gene, clone size, J gene, CDR3 DNA, CDR3 protein. A D gene is named only where the DNA matches it firmly. Part of the rows lack a size; the others show once, few, many or a class for expanded clones.

v_call: TRBV5-1
d_call: -
clone_size: few
j_call: TRBJ2-7
cdr3_nt: TGCGCCAGCAGCGGCGGGACTGCTAGAAAGTCCTACGAGCAGTACTTC
cdr3_aa: CASSGGTARKSYEQYF

v_call: TRBV5-1
d_call: -
clone_size: -
j_call: TRBJ1-4
cdr3_nt: TGCGCCAGCAGCTTGACGAACATTAATGAAAAACTGTTTTTT
cdr3_aa: CASSLTNINEKLFF

v_call: TRBV30
d_call: TRBD2
clone_size: -
j_call: TRBJ2-1
cdr3_nt: TGTGCCTGGAGTCCTTTAGCGGGAGGGTCAAATGAGCAGTTCTTC
cdr3_aa: CAWSPLAGGSNEQFF

v_call: TRBV5-6
d_call: -
clone_size: -
j_call: TRBJ2-1
cdr3_nt: TGTGCCAGCAGCTACGAGGACAAAGCCTACAATGAGCAGTTCTTC
cdr3_aa: CASSYEDKAYNEQFF

v_call: TRBV27
d_call: -
clone_size: few
j_call: TRBJ2-1
cdr3_nt: TGTGCCAGCAGTTTCCCGACCCGACGCGAGCAGTTCTTC
cdr3_aa: CASSFPTRREQFF

v_call: TRBV7-8
d_call: -
clone_size: -
j_call: TRBJ2-1
cdr3_nt: TGTGCCAGCGGACGTCTGGAGCGGTACAATGAGCAGTTCTTC
cdr3_aa: CASGRLERYNEQFF

v_call: TRBV4-3
d_call: -
clone_size: many
j_call: TRBJ2-3
cdr3_nt: TGCGCCAGCAGCCGACCAGGGGGAGGATGCAGCACAGATACGCAGTATTTT
cdr3_aa: CASSRPGGGCSTDTQYF

v_call: TRBV28
d_call: TRBD2
clone_size: -
j_call: TRBJ2-3
cdr3_nt: TGTGCCAGCAGGAGCCTAGCGGGGGCCCCGGATACGCAGTATTTT
cdr3_aa: CASRSLAGAPDTQYF

v_call: TRBV5-1
d_call: TRBD2
clone_size: -
j_call: TRBJ2-3
cdr3_nt: TGCGCCAGCAGCTTGGACACTAGCGGGAGATTTAGCACAGATACGCAGTATTTT
cdr3_aa: CASSLDTSGRFSTDTQYF

v_call: TRBV7-2
d_call: -
clone_size: -
j_call: TRBJ2-1
cdr3_nt: TGTGCCAGCAGCTACCGGGACGCCGCCTACAATGAGCAGTTCTTC
cdr3_aa: CASSYRDAAYNEQFF

v_call: TRBV2
d_call: -
clone_size: -
j_call: TRBJ2-1
cdr3_nt: TGTGCCAGCAGTGAAGGGTCGGCGGGATATTACAATGAGCAGTTCTTC
cdr3_aa: CASSEGSAGYYNEQFF

v_call: TRBV5-1
d_call: -
clone_size: -
j_call: TRBJ1-2
cdr3_nt: TGCGCCAGCAACCGGGACACAGGGCTCGCTGGCTACACCTTC
cdr3_aa: CASNRDTGLAGYTF

v_call: TRBV9
d_call: TRBD1
clone_size: -
j_call: TRBJ1-5
cdr3_nt: TGTGCCAGCAGCCTAGCGGAGACAGGGAAGCCCCAGCATTTT
cdr3_aa: CASSLAETGKPQHF

v_call: TRBV18
d_call: TRBD1
clone_size: few
j_call: TRBJ2-1
cdr3_nt: TGTGCCAGCTCACCACAACTAACAATCGGGACAGGTCACAATGAGCAGTTCTTC
cdr3_aa: CASSPQLTIGTGHNEQFF

v_call: TRBV3-1
d_call: -
clone_size: few
j_call: TRBJ2-7
cdr3_nt: TGTGCCAGCAGCCAAGCGCCACGTATGACTGCCGAGCAGTACTTC
cdr3_aa: CASSQAPRMTAEQYF

v_call: TRBV28
d_call: -
clone_size: few
j_call: TRBJ1-6
cdr3_nt: TGTGCCAGCAGTACAGGGAAGTCACCCCTCCACTTT
cdr3_aa: CASSTGKSPLHF

v_call: TRBV6-6
d_call: TRBD2
clone_size: -
j_call: TRBJ2-4
cdr3_nt: TGTGCCAGCAGTCAATCTAGCGGGGGGGCGAGATCGAACATTCAGTACTTC
cdr3_aa: CASSQSSGGARSNIQYF

v_call: TRBV4-3
d_call: -
clone_size: -
j_call: TRBJ1-4
cdr3_nt: TGCGCCAGCAGCTTCAACCGGGACGGTAATGAAAAACTGTTTTTT
cdr3_aa: CASSFNRDGNEKLFF

v_call: TRBV5-1
d_call: -
clone_size: -
j_call: TRBJ1-1
cdr3_nt: TGCGCCAGCAGCTTCCTGGGAGTCGGCCCTGAAGCTTTCTTT
cdr3_aa: CASSFLGVGPEAFF

v_call: TRBV7-3
d_call: TRBD1
clone_size: few
j_call: TRBJ2-5
cdr3_nt: TGTGCCAGCAGCTCCCAGCCAGGGGGCATGGAGACCCAGTACTTC
cdr3_aa: CASSSQPGGMETQYF

v_call: TRBV7-2
d_call: -
clone_size: few
j_call: TRBJ2-3
cdr3_nt: TGTGCCAGCAGCCCGATACTGTCGGGAGAAGAAGATACGCAGTATTTT
cdr3_aa: CASSPILSGEEDTQYF

v_call: TRBV29-1
d_call: -
clone_size: few
j_call: TRBJ1-1
cdr3_nt: TGCAGCGTTGCGGGGCAGGCGGGAACTGAAGCTTTCTTT
cdr3_aa: CSVAGQAGTEAFF

v_call: TRBV5-5
d_call: -
clone_size: -
j_call: TRBJ2-1
cdr3_nt: TGTGCCAGCAGCTTGGCCTTTTCATGGGAGCAGTTCTTC
cdr3_aa: CASSLAFSWEQFF

v_call: TRBV6-6
d_call: -
clone_size: few
j_call: TRBJ1-2
cdr3_nt: TGTGCCAGCAGTTACGGGGATGGCTATGGCTACACCTTC
cdr3_aa: CASSYGDGYGYTF

v_call: TRBV5-1
d_call: TRBD2
clone_size: -
j_call: TRBJ2-1
cdr3_nt: TGCGCCAGCAGCTTCCGGCCCGGGGGAAGGACCCGGGGGGCCTACAATGAGCAGTTCTTC
cdr3_aa: CASSFRPGGRTRGAYNEQFF

v_call: TRBV15
d_call: TRBD1
clone_size: -
j_call: TRBJ1-4
cdr3_nt: TGTGCCACCAGCAGAGGAATGGACAGGAGAGATGAAAAACTGTTTTTT
cdr3_aa: CATSRGMDRRDEKLFF

v_call: TRBV12-3/TRBV12-4
d_call: -
clone_size: few
j_call: TRBJ1-2
cdr3_nt: TGTGCCAGCAGTTTAGAGGGAAATTTGGGAGGCTACACCTTC
cdr3_aa: CASSLEGNLGGYTF

v_call: TRBV5-1
d_call: TRBD2
clone_size: many
j_call: TRBJ2-1
cdr3_nt: TGCGCCAGCAGCTTGGAGTTACTAGCGGGGGACAATGAGCAGTTCTTC
cdr3_aa: CASSLELLAGDNEQFF

v_call: TRBV7-2
d_call: -
clone_size: few
j_call: TRBJ2-3
cdr3_nt: TGTGCCAGCAGCGATCCGAATCGTTGGCCCACAGATACGCAGTATTTT
cdr3_aa: CASSDPNRWPTDTQYF

v_call: TRBV7-2
d_call: TRBD2
clone_size: -
j_call: TRBJ2-1
cdr3_nt: TGTGCCAGCAGGGCTGGGACTAGCGGTCACAATGAGCAGTTCTTC
cdr3_aa: CASRAGTSGHNEQFF

v_call: TRBV5-1
d_call: -
clone_size: -
j_call: TRBJ1-5
cdr3_nt: TGCGCCAGCAGTTCTGGGCCAGGCTATCCGCCCCAGCATTTT
cdr3_aa: CASSSGPGYPPQHF

v_call: TRBV2
d_call: TRBD1
clone_size: -
j_call: TRBJ1-2
cdr3_nt: TGTGCCAGCAGGGACCCGGGACAGGAGCCTAACTATGGCTACACCTTC
cdr3_aa: CASRDPGQEPNYGYTF

v_call: TRBV10-2
d_call: TRBD1
clone_size: few
j_call: TRBJ1-1
cdr3_nt: TGCGCCAGCAGCCTATCGACAGGGGGCACGGTGAACACTGAAGCTTTCTTT
cdr3_aa: CASSLSTGGTVNTEAFF

v_call: TRBV27
d_call: TRBD1
clone_size: -
j_call: TRBJ1-2
cdr3_nt: TGTGCCAGCAGCCGATCGGGGACAGGGGGACCTCTTGGTGGCTACACCTTC
cdr3_aa: CASSRSGTGGPLGGYTF

v_call: TRBV7-3
d_call: TRBD1
clone_size: many
j_call: TRBJ2-7
cdr3_nt: TGTGCCAGCAGCTTAACAGGGGGCAGGGGTGAGCAGTACTTC
cdr3_aa: CASSLTGGRGEQYF

v_call: TRBV7-2
d_call: TRBD2
clone_size: few
j_call: TRBJ2-7
cdr3_nt: TGTGCCAGCAGCTTGCTTCAGCGGGGGGTTTACAATGAGCAGTACTTC
cdr3_aa: CASSLLQRGVYNEQYF

v_call: TRBV20-1
d_call: -
clone_size: -
j_call: TRBJ2-7
cdr3_nt: TGCAGTGCTAGAGGGCAGACTCCCTACGAGCAGTACTTC
cdr3_aa: CSARGQTPYEQYF

v_call: TRBV14
d_call: -
clone_size: few
j_call: TRBJ2-1
cdr3_nt: TGTGCCAGCAGCCAAGGGGGGTCTGTTTACAATGAGCAGTTCTTC
cdr3_aa: CASSQGGSVYNEQFF

v_call: TRBV5-6
d_call: TRBD1
clone_size: -
j_call: TRBJ1-4
cdr3_nt: TGTGCCAGCAGCTTTCAGGGGGCAAATATGGAAAAACGGTTTTTT
cdr3_aa: CASSFQGANMEKRFF

v_call: TRBV12-3/TRBV12-4
d_call: -
clone_size: few
j_call: TRBJ1-4
cdr3_nt: TGTGCCAGCAGCCCTCCCGGGGGCCTTGAAAAACTGTTTTTT
cdr3_aa: CASSPPGGLEKLFF

v_call: TRBV15
d_call: TRBD1
clone_size: many
j_call: TRBJ2-7
cdr3_nt: TGTGCCACCAGCACTAGACAGGGAAACGAGCAGTACTTC
cdr3_aa: CATSTRQGNEQYF

v_call: TRBV5-1
d_call: TRBD1
clone_size: few
j_call: TRBJ1-2
cdr3_nt: TGCGCCAGCAGCTTGACCGGGACAGGTTTCCCAAGCGGCTACACCTTC
cdr3_aa: CASSLTGTGFPSGYTF

v_call: TRBV18
d_call: TRBD1
clone_size: few
j_call: TRBJ2-7
cdr3_nt: TGTGCCAGCTCCCAGAGGACAGGGGTCTACGAGCAGTACTTC
cdr3_aa: CASSQRTGVYEQYF

v_call: TRBV7-2
d_call: -
clone_size: -
j_call: TRBJ2-5
cdr3_nt: TGTGCCAGCAGCCTACGCAGGGTAACAGAGACCCAGTACTTC
cdr3_aa: CASSLRRVTETQYF

v_call: TRBV20-1
d_call: -
clone_size: -
j_call: TRBJ2-1
cdr3_nt: TGCAGTGCTAGGCGGGACAGCAATGAGCAGTTCTTC
cdr3_aa: CSARRDSNEQFF

v_call: TRBV18
d_call: TRBD1
clone_size: -
j_call: TRBJ2-1
cdr3_nt: TGTGCCAGCTCACCACCCACCGACAGGGCCAATGAGCAGTTCTTC
cdr3_aa: CASSPPTDRANEQFF

v_call: TRBV7-2
d_call: -
clone_size: many
j_call: TRBJ2-7
cdr3_nt: TGTGCCAGCAGCCTGGGGGGGCAGGGGGTCTCCGAGCAGTACTTC
cdr3_aa: CASSLGGQGVSEQYF

v_call: TRBV20-1
d_call: TRBD2
clone_size: -
j_call: TRBJ2-1
cdr3_nt: TGCAGTGCTACTAACCCGAGGACTAGCAGAAATGAGCAGTTCTTC
cdr3_aa: CSATNPRTSRNEQFF

v_call: TRBV12-3/TRBV12-4
d_call: TRBD1
clone_size: -
j_call: TRBJ2-7
cdr3_nt: TGTGCCAGCAGTTTAACTGGGACAGGGTTTGGCGAGCAGTACTTC
cdr3_aa: CASSLTGTGFGEQYF

v_call: TRBV5-1
d_call: -
clone_size: -
j_call: TRBJ2-6
cdr3_nt: TGCGCCAGCACCCCGGGACTGCCCTCTGGGGCCAACGTCCTGACTTTC
cdr3_aa: CASTPGLPSGANVLTF

v_call: TRBV11-2
d_call: TRBD1
clone_size: many
j_call: TRBJ2-1
cdr3_nt: TGTGCCAGCAGCTCAGGGGGTTATTCCTACAATGAGCAGTTCTTC
cdr3_aa: CASSSGGYSYNEQFF

v_call: TRBV7-2
d_call: -
clone_size: few
j_call: TRBJ2-7
cdr3_nt: TGTGCCAGCAGCAGAGACCCATTCTCCTACGAGCAGTACTTC
cdr3_aa: CASSRDPFSYEQYF

v_call: TRBV7-6
d_call: TRBD2
clone_size: -
j_call: TRBJ2-1
cdr3_nt: TGTGCCAGCGGCTTAGAGTCTAGCGGATACAATGAGCAGTTCTTC
cdr3_aa: CASGLESSGYNEQFF

v_call: TRBV20-1
d_call: TRBD1
clone_size: few
j_call: TRBJ1-6
cdr3_nt: TGCAGTGCTATGGACAGGGTCCCAGGGGGCTTCGGTTCACCCCTCCACTTT
cdr3_aa: CSAMDRVPGGFGSPLHF

v_call: TRBV9
d_call: -
clone_size: few
j_call: TRBJ2-1
cdr3_nt: TGTGCCAGCAGCGTAGACGGTAGAAAAAGGAATGAGCAGTTCTTC
cdr3_aa: CASSVDGRKRNEQFF

v_call: TRBV12-3/TRBV12-4
d_call: -
clone_size: -
j_call: TRBJ1-2
cdr3_nt: TGTGCCAGCACCTGGGAGGGAGCGTATGGCTACACCTTC
cdr3_aa: CASTWEGAYGYTF

v_call: TRBV7-9
d_call: TRBD2
clone_size: -
j_call: TRBJ2-1
cdr3_nt: TGTGCCAGCAGCCCCGGGACTAGCGGGAGGGCAGGACAGTTCTTC
cdr3_aa: CASSPGTSGRAGQFF